A single sample gave rise to the 13 T cell receptor beta chains below, sequenced in a study of shared clonotypes between healthy human individuals. Only in-frame clones appear in the TCRdb table, and some are missing; sequencing was by immunoSEQ multiplex PCR. The table has roughly 500,000 clones, 60% to 80% seen once. Specimen: PBMCs. Source of these receptors: a woman between 35 and 50 years old in good health. Some clones in this sample may be carry-over from other donors' samples.

In regard to this clone: At the DNA level, this CDR3 is encoded by other sequences in the same sample as well. CDR3 nucleotides: TGTGCCAGCAGTCCCCGGGGGGACACTGAAGCTTTCTTT. Translated: CASSPRGDTEAFF. The chain uses TRBV6-1 and TRBJ1-1; tentative D call: TRBD1 (5 bases). The CDR3 totals 13 residues. Trimming removed 5 bases from V and 3 bases from J, with 10 bases in between. Germline values: CDR1 MNHNS, CDR2 SASEGT.

The rearrangement links TRBV6-1 to TRBJ2-2; either TRBD1 or TRBD2 may supply D (5 bases each). The V end lost 2 bases, the J end lost 1 base, and 17 bases lay between the germline ends. This CDR3 spans 18 amino acids. CDR1 and CDR2 (germline): MNHNS, SASEGT. CDR3 coding DNA: TGTGCCAGCAGTGAACCAGGAACCGGGACGGGGAACACCGGGGAGCTGTTTTTT. Protein product: CASSEPGTGTGNTGELFF.

This chain joins TRBV7-9 and TRBJ2-7; 8 bases fit TRBD1. V shed 4 bases and J 6 bases; nucleotides not matched to a gene: 5. Germline CDR1 is SEHNR and CDR2 is FQNEAQ (reference sequence). This CDR3 spans 13 amino acids. The DNA of the CDR3 is TGTGCCAGCAGCTCGACAGGGGTTGGCGAGCAGTACTTC. Protein: CASSSTGVGEQYF. The full variable domain, with the rest looked up from reference TRBV7-9 and TRBJ2-7, is DTGVSQNPRHKITKRGQNVTFRCDPISEHNRLYWYRQTLGQGPEFLTYFQNEAQLEKSRLLSDRFSAERPKGSFSTLEIQRTEQGDSAMYLCASSSTGVGEQYFGPGTRLTVT.

V usage is TRBV6-5 and J usage is TRBJ1-6, with D maybe TRBD1 (6 bases). V shed 2 bases and J shed 14 bases, with 10 bases lying between them. The germline gives CDR1 MNHEY, CDR2 SVGAGI. The CDR3 extends over 12 amino acids. CDR3 nucleotides: TGTGCCAGCAGTTACACAGGGACTACCCTCCACTTT. Its protein is CASSYTGTTLHF.

This clone came up many times. This chain joins TRBV11-2 and TRBJ2-7; TRBD1 agrees at 8 bases. Germline-derived CDR1 and CDR2 are SGHAT and FQNNGV. V lost 1 base and J lost 5; bases outside the gene matches: 7. CDR3 length equals 15 residues. The CDR3 region has the DNA TGTGCCAGCAGCTTAGGACAGGGGCCGCGGCACGAGCAGTACTTC. It encodes CASSLGQGPRHEQYF.

The chain carries TRBV28 and TRBJ2-1, with 15 bases fitting TRBD2. CDR1 MDHEN and CDR2 SYDVKM come from the germline V gene. The CDR3 covers 16 residues. The V gene end was trimmed by 7 bases and the J gene end by 6 bases; junction bases not matched to a gene: 7. CDR3 in DNA: TGTGCCAGCATCCCCCCGGGACTAGCGGGAGGCAATGAGCAGTTCTTC. Encoded protein: CASIPPGLAGGNEQFF.

This chain connects TRBV4-2 to TRBJ1-5, with 8 positions matching TRBD1. Germline trimming cut 5 bases from V and 0 bases from J; bases unmatched to any gene: 3. The CDR3 has 15 residues. Germline loops: CDR1 LGHNA, CDR2 YNFKEQ. DNA for the CDR3: TGTGCCAGCAGCGCACAGGGGGATAGCAATCAGCCCCAGCATTTT. As protein: CASSAQGDSNQPQHF.

J is TRBJ2-2 and V is TRBV6-5; the D gene could be TRBD1 or TRBD2 (7 bases each). The V and J ends lost 5 bases and 7 bases respectively, with 17 bases between them. CDR3 length: 15 amino acids. The germline V gene encodes CDR1 MNHEY and CDR2 SVGAGI. The CDR3: CASSGRDSPNGELFF. CDR3 DNA: TGTGCCAGCAGTGGGAGGGACAGCCCCAACGGGGAGCTGTTTTTT.

The chain couples TRBV2 to TRBJ1-1; D call uncertain. The germline V gene has CDR1 SNHLY and CDR2 FYNNEI. The CDR3 loop spans 12 amino acids. Trimming removed 5 bases at V and 7 bases at J, with 11 bases between. CDR3 nucleotides: TGTGCCAGCAGTCTCCGGACGGGTGAAGCTTTCTTT. This translates into CASSLRTGEAFF.

V gene TRBV7-2 combines with J gene TRBJ2-7; 7 positions agree with TRBD2. Trimming at V came to 5 bases and at J to 4 bases, leaving 2 bases not matched to a gene. Germline CDR1 SGHTA, CDR2 FQGNSA. The CDR3 sequence is 12 residues long. CDR3 loop: CASSAGLYEQYF. The CDR3 DNA reads as TGTGCCAGCAGCGCGGGACTATACGAGCAGTACTTC. Based on the CDR3 plus reference TRBV7-2 and TRBJ2-7, the full variable domain is GAGVSQSPSNKVTEKGKDVELRCDPISGHTALYWYRQSLGQGLEFLIYFQGNSAPDKSGLPSDRFSAERTGGSVSTLTIQRTQQEDSAVYLCASSAGLYEQYFGPGTRLTVT.

The V gene is TRBV5-4, the J gene TRBJ2-7, with D unclear. Trimming removed 4 bases at V and 2 bases at J, with 10 bases between. The CDR3 length is 13 residues. Germline CDR1 reads SGHNT; CDR2 reads YYREEE (reference sequence). The CDR3 DNA reads TGTGCCAGCAGCCGGTCGCCCCCCTACGAGCAGTACTTC. It yields the protein CASSRSPPYEQYF. The entire variable domain, with the rest obtained from reference TRBV5-4 and TRBJ2-7, is as follows: ETGVTQSPTHLIKTRGQQVTLRCSSQSGHNTVSWYQQALGQGPQFIFQYYREEENGRGNFPPRFSGLQFPNYSSELNVNALELDDSALYLCASSRSPPYEQYFGPGTRLTVT.

The V call is TRBV7-2, the J call TRBJ2-1, with 12 bases lining up with TRBD2. The germline CDR1 and CDR2 sequences are SGHTA and FQGNSA. Trimming at V came to 5 bases and at J to 5 bases, leaving 4 bases not matched to a gene. The CDR3 runs 15 residues. As DNA, the CDR3 is TGTGCCAGCAGCCCTAGCGGGAGGGGTGACAATGAGCAGTTCTTC. This codes for CASSPSGRGDNEQFF.

The CDR3 protein is CASSQEAGTNYGYTF. CDR3 DNA sequence: TGTGCCAGCAGCCAAGAGGCGGGTACTAACTATGGCTACACCTTC. The chain uses TRBV4-2 and TRBJ1-2; no clear D gene. Trimming took off 0 bases at V and 0 bases at J, with 8 bases between the two ends. This CDR3 is 15 amino acids long. Looked up from germline, CDR1 is LGHNA and CDR2 is YNFKEQ.